This T cell receptor (beta chain) was documented in a study of vaccination effects on CD4 cells after COVID-19. Study-wide results and limits: Early post-infection timepoints were missing from the study, which also had few convalescent patients. Only a single clone (1 of 255 vaccine-induced clones in healthy vaccinees) cross-reacted with common cold coronaviruses.

This table comes from immunoSEQ multiplex PCR, and its TCRdb copy is limited to in-frame clones, with some not included. The sample holds tens of thousands of clones, roughly 76% seen once. On this clone itself: The antigen remains unidentified.

Germline CDR1 is PRHDT and CDR2 is FYEKMQ (reference sequence). V gave up 7 bases and J gave up 5 bases; unmatched junction bases: 4. The CDR3 runs 14 residues. Within the ViraFEST assay, antigen-specific CD4+ T cells underwent expansion with viral peptide pools prior to sequencing. A roughly ten-day culture period preceded the isolation of CD4+ T cells. Vaccine recipients, nucleocapsid antibody negative, had no prior SARS-CoV-2 infection. This sequence originates from a human donor who received a COVID-19 vaccine. The J gene is TRBJ2-3, the V gene TRBV13, with TRBD2 matching over 12 bases. Sequencing was performed on CD4+ T cells from PBMCs cultured with HCoV-NL63 spike peptides, taken before COVID-19 vaccination. CDR3 sequence reads: CASTSTSGGDTQYF. Written as DNA, the CDR3 is TGTGCCAGCACCTCGACTAGCGGGGGAGATACGCAGTATTTT. Filled out from reference TRBV13 and TRBJ2-3, the complete variable domain reads AAGVIQSPRHLIKEKRETATLKCYPIPRHDTVYWYQQGPGQDPQFLISFYEKMQSDKGSIPDRFSAQQFSDYHSELNMSSLELGDSALYFCASTSTSGGDTQYFGPGTRLTVL.